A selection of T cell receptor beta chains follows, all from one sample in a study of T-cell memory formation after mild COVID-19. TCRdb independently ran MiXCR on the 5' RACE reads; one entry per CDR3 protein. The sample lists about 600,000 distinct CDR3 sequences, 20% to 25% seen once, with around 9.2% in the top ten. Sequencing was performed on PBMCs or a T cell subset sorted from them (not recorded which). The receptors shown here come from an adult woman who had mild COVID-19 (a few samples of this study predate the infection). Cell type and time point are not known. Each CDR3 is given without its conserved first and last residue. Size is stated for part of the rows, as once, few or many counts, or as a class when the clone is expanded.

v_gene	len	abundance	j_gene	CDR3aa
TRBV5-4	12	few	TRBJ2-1	ASSLDSPRNEQF
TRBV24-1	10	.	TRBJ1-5	ATSSTDRPQH
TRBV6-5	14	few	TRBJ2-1	ASSYSWDRVSNEQF
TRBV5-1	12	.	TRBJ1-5	ASRRTVLDQPQH
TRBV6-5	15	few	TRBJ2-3	ASSSVSMGPGTDTQY
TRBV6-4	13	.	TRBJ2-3	ASSKGGGNSDTQY
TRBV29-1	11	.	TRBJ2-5	SVRGGIQETQY
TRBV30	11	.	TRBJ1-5	AWSVLSDQPQH
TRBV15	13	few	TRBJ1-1	ATSSGRHMNTEAF
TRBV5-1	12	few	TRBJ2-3	ASSDGTGEDTQY
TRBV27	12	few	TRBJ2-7	ASRFAAGAYEQY
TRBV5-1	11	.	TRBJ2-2	ASSKGNTGELF
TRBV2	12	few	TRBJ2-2	ASSEGVETGELF
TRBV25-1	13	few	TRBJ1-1	ASGAPGQGRTEAF
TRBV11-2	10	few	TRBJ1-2	ASSYINYGYT
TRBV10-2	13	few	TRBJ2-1	AIRAGLAGPNEQF
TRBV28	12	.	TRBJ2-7	ASKNGGQKYEQY
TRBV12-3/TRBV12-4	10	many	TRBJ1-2	ASSLSGGGYT
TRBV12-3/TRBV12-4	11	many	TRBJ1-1	ASTSGQGTEAF
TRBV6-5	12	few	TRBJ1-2	ASSSSRVNYGYT
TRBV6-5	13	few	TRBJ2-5	ASSYSWGVRKTQY
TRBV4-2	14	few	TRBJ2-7	ASSQASDTGAYEQY
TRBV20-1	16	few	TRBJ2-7	SASFFLSTRTRSYEQY
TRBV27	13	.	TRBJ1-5	ASSRGLAGYQPQH
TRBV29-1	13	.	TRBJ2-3	SVVRGTGGTDTQY